These 30 T cell receptor beta chains were all obtained from the same sample, sequenced in a study of blood T cells in healthy people across ages. A second PCR of roughly 7 to 11 cycles used a sample-barcoded 5' primer and a J-beta primer mix. TCRdb redid the calling of the 5' RACE reads with MiXCR, one entry per CDR3 protein. The sample shows hundreds of thousands of distinct CDR3 sequences, around 48% of them seen only once. The specimen sequenced was blood. These receptors were obtained from a man older than 75 in good health.

This clonotype was counted at least ten times. The DNA of the CDR3 is TGTGCCAGCAGTTACTCCCTTCGACAGGGGTCTTTCTTT. Its protein product is CASSYSLRQGSFF. This chain uses TRBV6-6 with TRBJ1-1, with 8 nucleotides matching TRBD1. Germline V gene lookup returns CDR1 MNHNY and CDR2 SVGAGI (reference sequence). The CDR3 sequence is 13 residues long. J was trimmed by 12 bases and V by 0 bases; bases with no gene match: 6.

The chain recombines TRBV4-2 with TRBJ2-3, with 9 bases lining up with TRBD2. V was clipped by 1 base and J by 3 bases; unmatched bases: 11. Per the germline V gene, CDR1 is LGHNA and CDR2 is YNFKEQ. The CDR3 is made up of 18 amino acids. The CDR3 coding sequence is TGTGCCAGCAGCCAAGGGGTTAGCGGGAGAGGGGGGACAGATACGCAGTATTTT. Its translation: CASSQGVSGRGGTDTQYF.

This clonotype was counted a few times. The DNA for the CDR3 is TGCAGTGCTAGTTGGCAGCAAGAGACCCAGTACTTC. It encodes CSASWQQETQYF. This rearrangement joins TRBV20-1 to TRBJ2-5; D remains unclear. The V and J ends lost 3 bases and 2 bases respectively, with 7 bases between them. CDR3 size: 12 residues. CDR1 is DFQATT, CDR2 SNEGSKA, per germline (reference sequence).

In DNA form, the CDR3 reads TGTGCCAGCAGCCCGTTGGACAGCCGACAAGAGACCCAGTACTTC. Its translation: CASSPLDSRQETQYF. The rearrangement uses TRBV5-6 and TRBJ2-5, with D perhaps TRBD1 (6 bases). This CDR3 region has 15 residues. The V end lost 4 bases, the J end lost 2 bases, and 15 bases lay between the germline ends. In germline, CDR1 is SGHDT, CDR2 YYEEEE.

This clonotype was seen repeatedly, ten times or more. The chain couples TRBV6-6 to TRBJ2-7; TRBD1 matches at 7 bases. Per germline, CDR1 MNHNY and CDR2 SVGAGI (reference sequence). The V gene end was trimmed by 6 bases and the J gene end by 5 bases; junction bases not matched to a gene: 10. The CDR3 runs 14 residues. The CDR3 coding sequence is TGTGCCAGCAGGGGTCGACAGGGTCGCCACGAGCAGTACTTC. It specifies CASRGRQGRHEQYF.

Note on this clonotype: A single base separates this from a much larger clone, so it may be a read error. The chain combines TRBV20-1 with TRBJ2-7; D remains ambiguous. The CDR3 covers 14 residues. V lost 3 bases, J lost 1 base, and 13 bases lay in between. Germline CDR1 DFQATT, CDR2 SNEGSKA (reference sequence). Here the CDR3 reads CSARVIGPSYEQYF. CDR3 coding DNA: TGCAGTGCTAGGGTCATAGGGCCGTCCTACGAGCAGTACTTC.

CDR3 sequence reads: CASSFTGGRLETQYF. CDR3 coding DNA: TGTGCCAGCAGCTTCACAGGGGGGCGATTAGAGACCCAGTACTTC. The rearrangement links TRBV7-9 to TRBJ2-5, with 8 nucleotides matching TRBD1. CDR1 is SEHNR, CDR2 FQNEAQ, per germline (reference sequence). With 3 bases clipped from V and 4 bases from J, the junction kept 7 bases outside the gene matches. CDR3 length equals 15 residues.

A remark on this clonotype: A much larger clone is a single base away; this may be a read error. The CDR3 region is CASSVAPDTQYF. The CDR3 coding sequence is TGTGCCAGCAGCGTAGCCCCAGATACGCAGTATTTT. The chain employs TRBV9 and TRBJ2-3; D is undetermined. From germline, CDR1 is SGDLS and CDR2 YYNGEE. With 0 bases removed from V and 4 bases from J, the gap between germline ends came to 3 bases. The CDR3 is 12 amino acids.

This clonotype was recorded a few times. The chain combines TRBV28 with TRBJ2-3; a possible D gene is TRBD2 (6 bases). The CDR3 runs 15 residues. V lost 5 bases, J lost 1 base, and 13 bases lay in between. The V gene's germline CDR1 is MDHEN and CDR2 SYDVKM. CDR3 loop: CASSLPGLRTDTQYF. The CDR3, as DNA: TGTGCCAGCAGTCTTCCGGGACTCCGCACAGATACGCAGTATTTT.

The CDR3 spells CSAGTAGYEQYF. The CDR3 nucleotides read TGCAGTGCGGGGACAGCCGGCTACGAGCAGTACTTC. The V call is TRBV20-1, the J call TRBJ2-5; TRBD1 agrees at 7 bases. TRBJ2-7 explains the end of the DNA better; the J call may be wrong. Germline values: CDR1 DFQATT, CDR2 SNEGSKA (reference sequence). The CDR3 has 12 residues.

About this clonotype: One end of the junction varies from germline; a read error may be responsible. The CDR3 region is CSARDRPGSGATVLTF. The CDR3 DNA sequence: TGCAGTGCTAGAGACAGGCCTGGCTCTGGGGCCACCGTCCTGACTTTC. The rearrangement joins TRBV20-1 to TRBJ2-6; a weak D match, TRBD1 (5 bases). Germline-derived CDR1 and CDR2 are DFQATT and SNEGSKA (reference sequence). The CDR3 totals 16 residues.

The chain employs TRBV11-1 and TRBJ1-1; D ambiguous. V was pared by 3 bases and J by 7 bases, with 15 bases between. CDR1 SGHAT and CDR2 FQDESV come from the germline V gene (reference sequence). This CDR3 has 14 amino acids. CDR3 sequence reads: CASSLVRAHGEAFF. The CDR3 bases are TGTGCCAGCAGCTTGGTCCGGGCGCACGGTGAAGCTTTCTTT.

The gene calls are TRBV5-5 and TRBJ2-7, with 11 bases that match TRBD2. This CDR3 comprises 16 residues. V was pared by 5 bases and J by 3 bases, with 10 bases of the junction left unmatched. The germline CDR1 and CDR2 sequences are SGHKS and YYEKEE (reference sequence). DNA for the CDR3: TGTGCCAGCAGACCGGGACTAGCGGAAAAGGGCTACGAGCAGTACTTC. Its protein is CASRPGLAEKGYEQYF. The full variable domain, its missing parts supplied by reference TRBV5-5 and TRBJ2-7, is DAGVTQSPTHLIKTRGQQVTLRCSPISGHKSVSWYQQVLGQGPQFIFQYYEKEERGRGNFPDRFSARQFPNYSSELNVNALLLGDSALYLCASRPGLAEKGYEQYFGPGTRLTVT.

A few counts support this clonotype. The chain is built from TRBV4-3 and TRBJ1-2; 9 bases are a match to TRBD1. Trimming took 8 bases from V and 3 from J; bases not matched to a gene: 4. Looked up from germline, CDR1 is LGHNA and CDR2 is YSLEER. The CDR3 has 13 residues. CDR3 nucleotide sequence: TGCGCCAGCTCACAGGGGGCAGACTATGGCTACACCTTC. Protein: CASSQGADYGYTF.

This clonotype was detected ten times or more. The rearrangement uses TRBV6-5 and TRBJ2-7; D possibly corresponds to TRBD1 (6 bases). The CDR3 consists of 13 residues. V lost 6 bases and J 4 bases, leaving 13 bases between the germline ends. CDR1 and CDR2 from the germline V gene are MNHEY and SVGAGI. In DNA form, the CDR3 reads TGTGCCAGCAGACGGGGACATTTTTACGAGCAGTACTTC. It is translated as CASRRGHFYEQYF.

This clonotype was detected only a few times. This chain links TRBV20-1 with TRBJ2-3; 8 bases are a match to TRBD1. In germline, CDR1 is DFQATT, CDR2 SNEGSKA (reference sequence). The CDR3 extends over 13 amino acids. With V trimmed by 4 bases and J by 3 bases, 3 bases remained unmatched. In nucleotides, the CDR3 is TGCAGTGCTACCGGACAGGGAACAGATACGCAGTATTTT. Its protein product is CSATGQGTDTQYF.

The chain couples TRBV5-5 to TRBJ2-1, with 7 bases fitting TRBD1. The CDR3 totals 14 residues. J lost 4 bases, V lost 7 bases, and 8 bases had no gene match. CDR1 is SGHKS, CDR2 YYEKEE, per germline (reference sequence). The CDR3 nucleotides are TGTGCCAGCGGCGACAGGGCGGAATACAATGAGCAGTTCTTC. Its protein is CASGDRAEYNEQFF.

CDR3 protein: CASSAGSRNGYTF. For the CDR3, the DNA is TGTGCCAGCTCAGCCGGGTCTCGGAATGGCTACACCTTC. This chain uses TRBV18 with TRBJ1-2, with no clear D. The V end lost 5 bases, the J end lost 6 bases, and 13 bases lay between the germline ends. The CDR3 runs 13 residues. CDR1 KGHSH and CDR2 LQKENI come from the germline V gene.

CDR3: CASSPWGQGLRTGELFF. The CDR3 region has the DNA TGTGCCAGCAGTCCCTGGGGACAGGGGTTAAGGACCGGGGAGCTGTTTTTT. The chain links TRBV6-2 or TRBV6-3 to TRBJ2-2, with TRBD1 identical over 10 bases. CDR1 and CDR2 from the germline V gene are MNHEY and SVGEGT. Losses at the gene ends were 5 bases for V and 5 bases for J; bases not matched to a gene: 11. The CDR3 is 17 amino acids.

The chain has TRBV29-1 and TRBJ1-1, with TRBD1 matching 7 bases. Trimming removed 7 bases from V and 3 bases from J; junction bases left unmatched: 11. The CDR3 runs 14 residues. Looked up from germline, CDR1 is SQVTM and CDR2 is ANQGSEA. The CDR3 DNA sequence: TGCAGCGCAATTCCCGGGACAGCAGACACTGAAGCTTTCTTT. Translation: CSAIPGTADTEAFF.

This clonotype was seen only a few times. V is TRBV25-1 and J is TRBJ2-3, with D hard to call. The CDR3 is 11 residues long. Germline V gives CDR1 MGHDK, CDR2 SYGVNS. The V and J ends lost 8 bases and 4 bases respectively, with 7 bases between them. The CDR3 here is CASAGPDTQYF. The CDR3 DNA follows: TGTGCCAGCGCTGGACCAGATACGCAGTATTTT.

The J gene is TRBJ2-7, the V gene TRBV20-1; D unresolved. The V gene's germline CDR1 is DFQATT and CDR2 SNEGSKA (reference sequence). The CDR3 is 13 amino acids. V lost 5 bases and J lost 2, with 13 bases in between. As DNA, the CDR3 is TGCAGTGCTCGACGGACGGCGACCTACGAGCAGTACTTC. It specifies CSARRTATYEQYF.

With regard to this clonotype: A read error may account for a junction end that differs from germline. The chain has TRBV7-9 and TRBJ2-1, with 11 bases identical to TRBD2. Germline V lookup: CDR1 SEHNR, CDR2 FQNEAQ (reference sequence). CDR3 length: 15 residues. CDR3 sequence (DNA): TGTGCCGGCAGCCCCTCCGGGACTAGCGGAAATGAGCAGTTCTTC. Translation: CAGSPSGTSGNEQFF. Full variable domain (rest looked up from reference TRBV7-9 and TRBJ2-1): DTGVSQNPRHKITKRGQNVTFRCDPISEHNRLYWYRQTLGQGPEFLTYFQNEAQLEKSRLLSDRFSAERPKGSFSTLEIQRTEQGDSAMYLCAGSPSGTSGNEQFFGPGTRLTVL.

The chain links TRBV30 to TRBJ1-2; D is possibly TRBD1 (6 bases). The CDR3 is 13 amino acids. Germline CDR1 is GTSNPN and CDR2 is SVGIG (reference sequence). The V gene lost 0 bases and the J gene lost 8 bases, with 13 bases spanning the gap. CDR3: CAWSVQSGVGYTF. CDR3 bases: TGTGCCTGGAGTGTACAGTCAGGGGTCGGCTACACCTTC.

The V call is TRBV18, the J call TRBJ2-6; no clear D gene. The V gene lost 10 bases and the J gene lost 0 bases, with 7 bases spanning the gap. In germline, CDR1 is KGHSH, CDR2 LQKENI. The CDR3 is 13 amino acids. The CDR3 nucleotides are TGTGCCACCACTGTCTCTGGGGCCAACGTCCTGACTTTC. Its translation is CATTVSGANVLTF. The complete variable domain, with remaining parts taken from reference TRBV18 and TRBJ2-6, reads NAGVMQNPRHLVRRRGQEARLRCSPMKGHSHVYWYRQLPEEGLKFMVYLQKENIIDESGMPKERFSAEFPKEGPSILRIQQVVRGDSAAYFCATTVSGANVLTFGAGSRLTVL.

This clonotype was recorded at least ten times. The chain employs TRBV6-5 and TRBJ1-1; tentative D call: TRBD1 (6 bases). This CDR3 contains 15 residues. The V end lost 8 bases, the J end lost 1 base, and 17 bases lay between the germline ends. Germline CDR1 MNHEY, CDR2 SVGAGI. Here the CDR3 reads CASADRSGANTEAFF. The CDR3 nucleotides are TGTGCCAGCGCCGACAGGAGTGGGGCGAACACTGAAGCTTTCTTT.

This clonotype was detected only a few times. A much more abundant neighbour one base away suggests this may be a read error. The chain employs TRBV7-9 and TRBJ2-5, with 13 bases lining up with TRBD2. The CDR3 is 15 residues long. Germline CDR1 and CDR2: SEHNR and FQNEAQ (reference sequence). Trimming took 5 bases from V and 11 from J; bases not matched to a gene: 11. The CDR3 coding sequence is TGTGCCAGCAGCCCCGGACTAGCGGGGGACAATGAGCAGTACTTC. The encoded protein is CASSPGLAGDNEQYF.

Turning to this clonotype: A read error may account for a junction end that differs from germline. The gene calls are TRBV5-1 and TRBJ2-3, with 14 bases identical to TRBD2. Germline V gene lookup returns CDR1 SGHRS and CDR2 YFSETQ. This CDR3 has 17 amino acids. CDR3 nucleotide sequence: TGTGCCAGCAGGTTAAGGACTAGCGGGAGGTTGGCAGATACGCAGTATTTT. It specifies CASRLRTSGRLADTQYF.

This chain joins TRBV2 and TRBJ2-7; 10 bases are shared with TRBD2. V lost 6 bases to trimming and J lost 1 base; unmatched junction nucleotides: 3. The CDR3 spans 14 residues. Germline assignment: CDR1 SNHLY and CDR2 FYNNEI. CDR3 loop: CASRERGGSYEQYF. CDR3 in DNA: TGTGCCAGCAGGGAGCGGGGGGGATCCTACGAGCAGTACTTC.

The rearrangement uses TRBV9 and TRBJ2-2, with D hard to call. CDR3 length equals 16 residues. Germline loops: CDR1 SGDLS, CDR2 YYNGEE. With 0 bases removed from V and 4 bases from J, the gap between germline ends came to 13 bases. The CDR3 coding sequence is TGTGCCAGCAGCGTAGGGTGGCCTACCCTCACCGGGGAGCTGTTTTTT. It is translated as CASSVGWPTLTGELFF.